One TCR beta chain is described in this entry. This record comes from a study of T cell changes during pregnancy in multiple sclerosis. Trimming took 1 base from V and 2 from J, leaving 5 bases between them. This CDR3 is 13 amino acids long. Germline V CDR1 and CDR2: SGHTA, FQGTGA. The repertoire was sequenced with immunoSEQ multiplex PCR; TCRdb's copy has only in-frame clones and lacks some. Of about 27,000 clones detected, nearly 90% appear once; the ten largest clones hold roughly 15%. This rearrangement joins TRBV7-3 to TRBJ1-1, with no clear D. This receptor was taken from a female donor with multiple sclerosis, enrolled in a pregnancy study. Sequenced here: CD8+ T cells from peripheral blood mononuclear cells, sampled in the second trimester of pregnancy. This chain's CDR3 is CASSLIPNTEAFF. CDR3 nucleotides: TGTGCCAGCAGCTTAATCCCAAACACTGAAGCTTTCTTT.